Shown below are 32 T cell receptor beta chains from a single sample sequenced in a study of CD8 T cells in Susac syndrome. Reverse transcription of about 0.5 to 1 ug RNA was carried out with random hexamers. TCRdb passed the immunoSEQ multiplex PCR reads through MiXCR, listing each CDR3 protein once. This sample carries just over 150,000 distinct CDR3 sequences, nearly 97% of them seen once, and the ten largest clones take under 0.15%. The sequencing sample was made of CD8+ T cells from PBMCs. The receptor source for this set is a human donor with multiple sclerosis.

The rearrangement joins TRBV5-6 to TRBJ2-7; possible D gene TRBD1, 5 bases. Trimming took 1 base from V and 2 from J, leaving 10 bases between them. Germline CDR1 and CDR2: SGHDT and YYEEEE. The length of the CDR3 is 14 residues. This chain's CDR3 is CASSLRGGPYEQYV. CDR3 sequence (DNA): TGTGCCAGCAGCTTGAGGGGCGGTCCCTACGAGCAGTACGTC.

This chain connects TRBV30 to TRBJ2-2; possibly TRBD1 for D (5 bases). Per germline, CDR1 GTSNPN and CDR2 SVGIG (reference sequence). V was cut by 3 bases and J by 8 bases, with 16 bases left in between. The CDR3 loop spans 14 amino acids. The CDR3: CAWSAYGWTGELFF. The CDR3, as DNA: TGTGCCTGGAGCGCATATGGCTGGACAGGGGAGCTGTTTTTT.

This chain joins TRBV12-3 or TRBV12-4 and TRBJ2-1, with 8 bases identical to TRBD1. With V trimmed by 5 bases and J by 6 bases, 9 bases remained unmatched. The CDR3 length is 15 residues. The CDR3 is CASSDPGQGSNEQFF. The DNA of the CDR3 is TGTGCCAGCAGTGACCCCGGACAGGGTTCCAATGAGCAGTTCTTC.

V usage is TRBV2 and J usage is TRBJ2-5; TRBD1 is a possible D gene (7 bases). The CDR3 covers 16 residues. The V end was cut by 6 bases, the J end by 2 bases, with 19 bases between. Germline V gene data show CDR1 as SNHLY and CDR2 as FYNNEI. CDR3 sequence: CASSAGQTFIQETQYF. The DNA of the CDR3 is TGTGCCAGCAGCGCGGGACAGACCTTCATTCAAGAGACCCAGTACTTC.

The chain couples TRBV5-6 to TRBJ2-7; D is uncertain. V was pared by 1 base and J by 5 bases, with 13 bases between. The CDR3 is made up of 14 amino acids. Germline V gene data show CDR1 as SGHDT and CDR2 as YYEEEE. For the CDR3, the DNA is TGTGCCAGCAGCTTGAGACGGCCCGAGAACGAGCAGTACGTC. Translating gives CASSLRRPENEQYV.

This clonotype was seen a few times. The gene calls are TRBV27 and TRBJ2-1, with D perhaps TRBD1 or TRBD2 (5 bases each). CDR3 length equals 11 residues. The germline V gene has CDR1 MNHEY and CDR2 SMNVEV (reference sequence). Between the trimmed V and J ends, which lost 3 bases and 9 bases, there was a span of 6 bases. In DNA, the CDR3 is TGTGCCAGCAGTTTGGGACGTGAGCAGTTCTTC. This gives the protein CASSLGREQFF.

V is TRBV20-1 and J is TRBJ2-7; 7 bases agree with TRBD1. Germline V gene data show CDR1 as DFQATT and CDR2 as SNEGSKA (reference sequence). Unmatched junction bases numbered 14, after V lost 6 bases and J lost 0 bases. This CDR3 is built from 16 residues. This CDR3 is CSAPDRDRQTSYEQYF. DNA of the CDR3: TGCAGTGCCCCCGACCGGGACAGACAAACCTCCTACGAGCAGTACTTC.

This chain joins TRBV29-1 and TRBJ1-1; 7 positions agree with TRBD1. CDR3 length equals 11 residues. CDR1 and CDR2 (germline): SQVTM, ANQGSEA. With V trimmed by 3 bases and J by 8 bases, 3 bases remained unmatched. The CDR3 region has the DNA TGCAGCGTTGACAGGGGGGACGAAGCTTTCTTT. Amino acid sequence: CSVDRGDEAFF. Full variable domain (outside the CDR3, taken from reference TRBV29-1 and TRBJ1-1): SAVISQKPSRDICQRGTSLTIQCQVDSQVTMMFWYRQQPGQSLTLIATANQGSEATYESGFVIDKFPISRPNLTFSTLTVSNMSPEDSSIYLCSVDRGDEAFFGQGTRLTVV.

The genes are TRBV29-1 and TRBJ1-1; weak D call: TRBD1 (6 bases). This CDR3 has 12 amino acids. The V gene lost 1 base and the J gene lost 9 bases, with 12 bases spanning the gap. Germline assignment: CDR1 SQVTM and CDR2 ANQGSEA. The CDR3 nucleotides read TGCAGCGTTGAAGGAGGAGGGGGGCAAGCTTTCTTT. This translates into CSVEGGGGQAFF.

This clonotype was found once. The chain has TRBV3-1 and TRBJ1-2; 7 bases are shared with TRBD1. This CDR3 spans 17 amino acids. Germline V gives CDR1 LGHDT, CDR2 YNNKEL (reference sequence). With 0 bases clipped from V and 4 bases from J, the junction kept 11 bases outside the gene matches. CDR3 residues: CASSQDIPAGGSYGYTF. The DNA for the CDR3 is TGTGCCAGCAGCCAAGATATCCCAGCAGGGGGGTCCTATGGCTACACCTTC.

The chain joins TRBV6-1 to TRBJ2-7; D is undetermined. The CDR3 length is 17 residues. Germline-derived CDR1 and CDR2 are MNHNS and SASEGT. V shed 2 bases and J shed 3 bases, with 20 bases lying between them. The chain's CDR3 is CASSETLRGSISYEQYF. CDR3 bases: TGTGCCAGCAGTGAAACCCTACGTGGAAGCATAAGCTACGAGCAGTACTTC.

V is TRBV20-1 and J is TRBJ2-3, with D possibly being TRBD2 (6 bases). The germline V gene encodes CDR1 DFQATT and CDR2 SNEGSKA (reference sequence). V shed 0 bases and J shed 2 bases, with 12 bases lying between them. CDR3 size: 15 residues. CDR3 nucleotides: TGCAGTGCTAGAGATCGGGCGGGGATCACAGATACGCAGTATTTT. Its translation is CSARDRAGITDTQYF.

The table lists this clonotype with a count of one. This chain joins TRBV6-1 and TRBJ2-5; TRBD2 agrees at 8 bases. V trimming: 6 bases; J trimming: 2 bases; junction bases outside the gene matches: 11. Looked up from germline, CDR1 is MNHNS and CDR2 is SASEGT. This CDR3 is built from 16 residues. CDR3 in DNA: TGTGCCAGCAGCGAACGCGGGGGGCCCTCACAAGAGACCCAGTACTTC. Its protein is CASSERGGPSQETQYF.

The V call is TRBV27, the J call TRBJ2-3, with 9 bases matching TRBD2. Per the germline V gene, CDR1 is MNHEY and CDR2 is SMNVEV (reference sequence). Unmatched junction bases numbered 3, after V lost 3 bases and J lost 2 bases. The CDR3 runs to 15 residues. The CDR3: CASSLLAGATDTQYF. CDR3 DNA: TGTGCCAGCAGTTTGTTAGCGGGGGCCACAGATACGCAGTATTTT.

The chain is built from TRBV29-1 and TRBJ2-2, with D unclear. V was trimmed by 6 bases and J by 6 bases, leaving 14 bases between them. The germline V gene encodes CDR1 SQVTM and CDR2 ANQGSEA. The CDR3 spans 13 residues. The CDR3 sequence: CSVYPPGAGELFF. The CDR3 DNA sequence: TGCAGCGTCTACCCCCCAGGTGCCGGGGAGCTGTTTTTT.

The chain is built from TRBV29-1 and TRBJ2-7, with TRBD1 as a possible D gene (6 bases). The CDR3 runs 11 residues. Per germline, CDR1 SQVTM and CDR2 ANQGSEA. The V and J ends lost 7 bases and 3 bases respectively, with 10 bases between them. CDR3 amino acids: CSGTVGYEQYF. The CDR3 DNA reads as TGCAGCGGGACAGTGGGCTACGAGCAGTACTTC.

CDR3 coding DNA: TGTGCCAGTAGAGGGGCCGGGACAGGGATCACCCACGGCAGGTACGAGCAGTACTTC. This encodes CASRGAGTGITHGRYEQYF. V is TRBV19 and J is TRBJ2-7, with 9 bases identical to TRBD1. CDR1 is LNHDA, CDR2 SQIVND, per germline (reference sequence). The CDR3 loop spans 19 amino acids. The J segment lost 4 bases and the V segment lost 6 bases, leaving 22 bases of the junction unmatched. Based on the CDR3 plus reference TRBV19 and TRBJ2-7, the full variable domain is DGGITQSPKYLFRKEGQNVTLSCEQNLNHDAMYWYRQDPGQGLRLIYYSQIVNDFQKGDIAEGYSVSREKKESFPLTVTSAQKNPTAFYLCASRGAGTGITHGRYEQYFGPGTRLTVT.

The chain joins TRBV19 to TRBJ2-1, with a tentative D call TRBD2 (5 bases). V lost 4 bases and J lost 5, with 9 bases in between. Germline lookup yields CDR1 LNHDA and CDR2 SQIVND (reference sequence). This CDR3 region has 13 residues. Written as DNA, the CDR3 is TGTGCCAGTAGTACGGACTCAAACAATGAGCAGTTCTTC. Amino acid sequence: CASSTDSNNEQFF.

This clonotype was detected once. The chain recombines TRBV27 with TRBJ1-5; a possible D gene is TRBD1 (5 bases). Germline V gene sequence: CDR1 MNHEY, CDR2 SMNVEV (reference sequence). V lost 5 bases and J 7 bases, leaving 18 bases between the germline ends. This CDR3 is built from 15 residues. CDR3 coding DNA: TGTGCCAGCAGTCAAGGGACCGGGACCCACCAGCCCCAGCATTTT. This sequence encodes CASSQGTGTHQPQHF.

J is TRBJ2-1 and V is TRBV29-1; D unclear. The CDR3 totals 13 residues. V was shortened by 5 bases and J by 6 bases, with 14 bases between the two germline ends. Germline V gene sequence: CDR1 SQVTM, CDR2 ANQGSEA. Here the CDR3 reads CSVLTGYRNEQFF. The CDR3 DNA is TGCAGCGTTTTGACCGGGTATCGCAATGAGCAGTTCTTC.

The rearrangement uses TRBV7-9 and TRBJ2-7; TRBD2 agrees at 7 bases. In germline, CDR1 is SEHNR, CDR2 FQNEAQ (reference sequence). The CDR3 runs to 16 residues. J lost 3 bases, V lost 1 base, and 9 bases had no gene match. The chain's CDR3 is CASSLVPLKRGYEQYF. For the CDR3, the DNA is TGTGCCAGCAGCTTAGTGCCCCTAAAGCGGGGCTACGAGCAGTACTTC. Full variable domain (outside the CDR3, taken from reference TRBV7-9 and TRBJ2-7): DTGVSQNPRHKITKRGQNVTFRCDPISEHNRLYWYRQTLGQGPEFLTYFQNEAQLEKSRLLSDRFSAERPKGSFSTLEIQRTEQGDSAMYLCASSLVPLKRGYEQYFGPGTRLTVT.

The CDR3 is CASSPGRLYEQYV. The CDR3 DNA is TGTGCCAGCAGCCCCGGACGGCTCTACGAGCAGTACGTC. This chain joins TRBV7-6 and TRBJ2-7; D unresolved. CDR3 length: 13 residues. The V end lost 5 bases, the J end lost 3 bases, and 11 bases lay between the germline ends. Germline V gene lookup returns CDR1 SGHVS and CDR2 FNYEAQ.

The rearrangement uses TRBV29-1 and TRBJ1-2, with 8 bases fitting TRBD1. The V and J ends lost 6 bases and 6 bases, in that order; junction bases with no gene match: 3. The CDR3 covers 11 residues. Germline loops: CDR1 SQVTM, CDR2 ANQGSEA. In nucleotides, the CDR3 is TGCAGCGTGCAGGGGGCCGATGGCTACACCTTC. It codes for CSVQGADGYTF.

V usage is TRBV7-9 and J usage is TRBJ1-1; D call uncertain. Trimming removed 2 bases from V and 6 bases from J, with 13 bases in between. CDR3 length equals 14 residues. In germline, CDR1 is SEHNR, CDR2 FQNEAQ (reference sequence). Here the CDR3 DNA reads TGTGCCAGCAGCTTACCGGACGAACTCTCTGAAGCTTTCTTT. It is translated as CASSLPDELSEAFF.

The J gene is TRBJ2-7, the V gene TRBV15, with D possibly matching TRBD2 (6 bases). V was pared by 0 bases and J by 7 bases, with 16 bases between. CDR1 is LNHNV, CDR2 YYDKDF, per germline (reference sequence). The CDR3 loop spans 15 amino acids. The CDR3 nucleotides read TGTGCCACCAGCAGAGAAGGACTCCGGGGGACGGAGCAGTACTTC. It yields the protein CATSREGLRGTEQYF.

This clonotype showed up just once. The CDR3, as DNA: TGTGCCAGCAGCCACCCCCGGGACAGAGTGCGTGGCTACACCTTC. Amino acids: CASSHPRDRVRGYTF. The chain couples TRBV3-1 to TRBJ1-2, with TRBD1 matching over 7 bases. V trimming: 3 bases; J trimming: 7 bases; junction bases outside the gene matches: 11. Germline lookup yields CDR1 LGHDT and CDR2 YNNKEL (reference sequence). The CDR3 covers 15 residues.

The chain combines TRBV29-1 with TRBJ2-7; 11 nucleotides agree with TRBD1. This CDR3 contains 14 residues. Per germline, CDR1 SQVTM and CDR2 ANQGSEA. The V and J ends lost 7 bases and 2 bases, in that order; junction bases with no gene match: 7. The CDR3 DNA reads TGCAGCGCCTGGACGGGACAGGGGGCCTACGAGCAGTACTTC. It encodes CSAWTGQGAYEQYF.

This clonotype was found once. J is TRBJ2-1 and V is TRBV30, with 8 nucleotides matching TRBD1. Germline lookup yields CDR1 GTSNPN and CDR2 SVGIG (reference sequence). This CDR3 has 13 residues. Losses at the gene ends were 4 bases for V and 3 bases for J; bases not matched to a gene: 2. The CDR3 coding sequence is TGTGCCTGGACACAGGGGGACTACAATGAGCAGTTCTTC. It codes for CAWTQGDYNEQFF.

Notes on this clonotype: One end of the junction fails to match germline, which may point to a read error. The chain couples TRBV20-1 to TRBJ1-2; possibly TRBD1 for D (5 bases). CDR3 length equals 10 residues. The germline V gene encodes CDR1 DFQATT and CDR2 SNEGSKA (reference sequence). Here the CDR3 DNA reads TGCAGTGCTAGAGAGACACAGGAACACTTC. This codes for CSARETQEHF.

The rearrangement links TRBV20-1 to TRBJ1-2; no clear D gene. The V and J ends lost 4 bases and 6 bases respectively, with 3 bases between them. Germline assignment: CDR1 DFQATT and CDR2 SNEGSKA (reference sequence). CDR3 length: 9 residues. CDR3 sequence: CSANDGYTF. Written as DNA, the CDR3 is TGCAGTGCTAATGATGGCTACACCTTC.

The chain employs TRBV9 and TRBJ2-7, with D maybe TRBD2 (5 bases). The germline gives CDR1 SGDLS, CDR2 YYNGEE. The V gene lost 0 bases and the J gene lost 2 bases, with 15 bases spanning the gap. CDR3 length: 16 residues. Written as DNA, the CDR3 is TGTGCCAGCAGCGTAGCTCCGGGATGTACTCCCTACGAGCAGTACGTC. It yields the protein CASSVAPGCTPYEQYV.

The gene calls are TRBV20-1 and TRBJ1-5, with D possibly matching TRBD1 (5 bases). Trimming left V 3 bases short and J 7 bases short, with 16 bases between. CDR1 and CDR2 from the germline V gene are DFQATT and SNEGSKA (reference sequence). CDR3 length: 14 amino acids. CDR3 nucleotide sequence: TGCAGTGCTAGTGACCTAGGGGAAGTACAGCCCCAGCATTTT. Amino acid sequence: CSASDLGEVQPQHF.